The next 11 T cell receptor beta chains were all read from a single sample in a study of blood T cell repertoires in COVID-19. Only in-frame clones appear in the TCRdb table, and some are missing; sequencing was by immunoSEQ multiplex PCR. Of about 330,000 clones listed, under 95% are singletons. Sequenced sample: PBMCs or T cells enriched from blood (not recorded which). The receptors originated from a woman in her twenties or thirties who had recovered from COVID-19.

This chain uses TRBV4-2 with TRBJ1-5; D uncertain. The CDR3 length is 15 residues. CDR1 and CDR2 (germline): LGHNA, YNFKEQ. The V and J ends lost 4 bases and 0 bases respectively, with 10 bases between them. The CDR3 here is CASSLQVYSNQPQHF. CDR3 nucleotide sequence: TGTGCCAGCAGCCTCCAGGTTTATAGCAATCAGCCCCAGCATTTT.

The chain uses TRBV7-3 and TRBJ1-1; TRBD1 matches at 7 bases. Germline V gives CDR1 SGHTA, CDR2 FQGTGA. The CDR3 is 13 amino acids. Trimming removed 5 bases from V and 1 base from J; junction bases left unmatched: 1. This CDR3 is CASSRTGNTEAFF. The DNA for the CDR3 is TGTGCCAGCAGCCGGACAGGGAACACTGAAGCTTTCTTT.

This clone was seen a handful of times. The identical CDR3 is also encoded by other nucleotide sequences in the sample. Here the CDR3 DNA reads TGTGCCAGCAGCTCGGGACTTTCCACAGATACGCAGTATTTT. Translation gives CASSSGLSTDTQYF. The V and J genes are TRBV5-4 and TRBJ2-3, with D possibly being TRBD2 (6 bases). Looked up from germline, CDR1 is SGHNT and CDR2 is YYREEE (reference sequence). V lost 3 bases and J 2 bases, leaving 10 bases between the germline ends. The CDR3 is made up of 14 amino acids.

The CDR3 DNA is TGTGCCAGCAGTTCGGGACAGGGCGTAAACACCATATATTTT. Its protein product is CASSSGQGVNTIYF. This chain joins TRBV6-5 and TRBJ1-3, with 9 bases aligning to TRBD1. Germline V gene sequence: CDR1 MNHEY, CDR2 SVGAGI. The CDR3 length is 14 residues. V lost 4 bases and J lost 6; bases outside the gene matches: 4.

The CDR3 DNA is TGCAGCGTTGAAGAGGGGAGTGGCTACACCTTC. Its protein is CSVEEGSGYTF. The V and J genes are TRBV29-1 and TRBJ1-2; D not certain. V lost 0 bases and J lost 7, with 6 bases in between. The CDR3 spans 11 residues. Germline lookup yields CDR1 SQVTM and CDR2 ANQGSEA.

Here the CDR3 reads CASRERGSHNEQFF. CDR3 coding DNA: TGTGCCAGCAGAGAGAGGGGGTCCCACAATGAGCAGTTCTTC. The J gene is TRBJ2-1, the V gene TRBV28; weak D call: TRBD1 (6 bases). Between the trimmed V and J ends, which lost 6 bases and 5 bases, there was a span of 14 bases. The CDR3 totals 14 residues. Germline V CDR1 and CDR2: MDHEN, SYDVKM.

The chain employs TRBV19 and TRBJ1-5; D possibly corresponds to TRBD1 (5 bases). The CDR3 has 15 residues. Between the trimmed V and J ends, which lost 2 bases and 1 base, there was a span of 9 bases. CDR1 LNHDA and CDR2 SQIVND come from the germline V gene (reference sequence). As DNA, the CDR3 is TGTGCCAGTAGTATAAGGGGTGAGAGCAATCAGCCCCAGCATTTT. Translated: CASSIRGESNQPQHF. Drawing the rest from reference TRBV19 and TRBJ1-5, the complete variable domain is DGGITQSPKYLFRKEGQNVTLSCEQNLNHDAMYWYRQDPGQGLRLIYYSQIVNDFQKGDIAEGYSVSREKKESFPLTVTSAQKNPTAFYLCASSIRGESNQPQHFGDGTRLSIL.

V gene TRBV18 combines with J gene TRBJ2-7, with a tentative D call TRBD1 (5 bases). The germline V and J ends were trimmed by 4 bases and 3 bases, with 10 bases remaining between them. The V gene's germline CDR1 is KGHSH and CDR2 LQKENI. This CDR3 has 13 amino acids. The CDR3 loop is CASSHDRFYEQYF. CDR3 nucleotide sequence: TGTGCCAGCTCACACGACAGATTCTACGAGCAGTACTTC.

This chain joins TRBV6-2 or TRBV6-3 and TRBJ2-1, with TRBD2 as a possible D gene (6 bases). The ends were cut back, 4 bases at V and 8 bases at J, with 9 bases in the middle. The CDR3 is made up of 12 amino acids. In germline, CDR1 is MNHEY, CDR2 SVGEGT. The CDR3 nucleotides read TGTGCCAGCAGTTGGAGGGGAGATGAGCAGTTCTTC. Amino acids: CASSWRGDEQFF.

Comments on this clone: The junction differs from germline at one of its ends, possibly a read error. This chain links TRBV20-1 with TRBJ2-7; the D gene is possibly TRBD2 (6 bases). This CDR3 is 12 amino acids long. CDR1 and CDR2 from the germline V gene are DFQATT and SNEGSKA (reference sequence). CDR3 amino acids: CSASALAGSLDF. For the CDR3, the DNA is TGCAGTGCTAGTGCACTGGCGGGGAGCCTGGACTTC.

This clone was detected only a few times. The chain links TRBV27 to TRBJ1-1, with 7 bases identical to TRBD1. CDR1 is MNHEY and CDR2 is SMNVEV in the germline V gene (reference sequence). This CDR3 is 13 amino acids long. The V gene end was trimmed by 0 bases and the J gene end by 7 bases; junction bases not matched to a gene: 2. CDR3 loop: CASSLSGGIEAFF. DNA of the CDR3: TGTGCCAGCAGTTTATCAGGGGGCATTGAAGCTTTCTTT.